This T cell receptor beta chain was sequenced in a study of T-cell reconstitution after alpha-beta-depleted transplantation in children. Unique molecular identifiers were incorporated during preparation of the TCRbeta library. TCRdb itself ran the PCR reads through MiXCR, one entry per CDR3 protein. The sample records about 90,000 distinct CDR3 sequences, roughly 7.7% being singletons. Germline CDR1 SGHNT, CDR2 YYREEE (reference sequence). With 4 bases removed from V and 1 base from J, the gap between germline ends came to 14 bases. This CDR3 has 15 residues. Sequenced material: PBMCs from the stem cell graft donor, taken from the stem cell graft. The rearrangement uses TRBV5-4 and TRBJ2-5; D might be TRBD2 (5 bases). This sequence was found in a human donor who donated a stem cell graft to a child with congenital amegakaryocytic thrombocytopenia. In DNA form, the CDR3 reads TGTGCCAGCAGCCCCACCTCGCTAGCCCAAGAGACCCAGTACTTC. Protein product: CASSPTSLAQETQYF.